A selection of T cell receptor beta chains follows, all from one sample in a study of blood T cell repertoires in COVID-19. The method was immunoSEQ multiplex PCR; TCRdb's version includes in-frame clones alone and lacks a portion of them. The repertoire holds about 340,000 clones, with 83% as singletons. Input material: peripheral blood. These TCRs come from a man aged 25 to 40 with active or convalescent COVID-19. CDR3s include the opening cysteine and the closing phenylalanine or tryptophan. Fields, in order: J gene, D gene, CDR3 length, clone size, V gene, CDR3 protein, CDR3 DNA. A D gene is named only where the DNA matches it firmly. The listing skips clone size in some rows; elsewhere it reads once, few, many or a size class.

J: TRBJ1-1; D: NA; length: 15; size: NA; V: TRBV12-5; CDR3: CASATPSAGNTEAFF; DNA: TGTGCTAGTGCAACTCCATCGGCGGGGAACACTGAAGCTTTCTTT
J: TRBJ2-5; D: TRBD1; length: 16; size: NA; V: TRBV7-8; CDR3: CASSSRDRGQQETQYF; DNA: TGTGCCAGCAGCTCCCGGGACAGGGGGCAACAAGAGACCCAGTACTTC
J: TRBJ1-2; D: TRBD1; length: 13; size: NA; V: TRBV6-5; CDR3: CASRPQGIDGYTF; DNA: TGTGCCAGCAGACCACAGGGGATTGATGGCTACACCTTC
J: TRBJ2-5; D: TRBD1; length: 13; size: NA; V: TRBV11-2; CDR3: CASSRGQKETQYF; DNA: TGTGCCAGCAGTCGGGGACAGAAAGAGACCCAGTACTTC
J: TRBJ2-2; D: TRBD2; length: 16; size: NA; V: TRBV3-1/TRBV3-2; CDR3: CASSQVEQRGNGELFF; DNA: TGTGCCAGCAGCCAAGTGGAACAGCGGGGTAACGGGGAGCTGTTTTTT
J: TRBJ2-3; D: TRBD2; length: 17; size: NA; V: TRBV14; CDR3: CASSLRTSGSNTDTQYF; DNA: TGTGCCAGCAGCCTCCGGACTAGCGGGAGTAACACAGATACGCAGTATTTT
J: TRBJ2-7; D: TRBD2; length: 16; size: NA; V: TRBV3-1/TRBV3-2; CDR3: CASSQPSSGGDYEQYF; DNA: TGTGCCAGCAGCCAACCCTCTAGCGGGGGAGATTACGAGCAGTACTTC
J: TRBJ2-7; D: NA; length: 15; size: NA; V: TRBV5-5; CDR3: CASSLAGKNLWEQYF; DNA: TGTGCCAGCAGCCTCGCGGGGAAAAACTTGTGGGAGCAGTACTTC
J: TRBJ2-6; D: NA; length: 15; size: NA; V: TRBV11-2; CDR3: CASSLTGFGANVLTF; DNA: TGTGCCAGCAGCTTAACAGGGTTTGGGGCCAACGTCCTGACTTTC
J: TRBJ1-2; D: NA; length: 16; size: NA; V: TRBV6-5; CDR3: CASSYSRGRSGYGYTF; DNA: TGTGCCAGCAGTTACTCGAGGGGGAGAAGTGGGTATGGCTACACCTTC
J: TRBJ2-5; D: NA; length: 12; size: once; V: TRBV12-5; CDR3: CASGSDTETQYF; DNA: TGTGCTAGTGGCTCAGATACGGAGACCCAGTACTTC
J: TRBJ2-1; D: NA; length: 13; size: NA; V: TRBV5-8; CDR3: CASSQQVYNEQFF; DNA: TGTGCCAGCAGCCAACAGGTTTACAATGAGCAGTTCTTC
J: TRBJ2-1; D: TRBD2; length: 15; size: NA; V: TRBV14; CDR3: CASSQALAGGNEQFF; DNA: TGTGCCAGCAGCCAAGCACTAGCGGGAGGGAATGAGCAGTTCTTC
J: TRBJ1-5; D: TRBD1; length: 14; size: NA; V: TRBV6-1; CDR3: CASSESQGAGAQHF; DNA: TGTGCCAGCAGTGAATCTCAGGGGGCGGGGGCCCAGCATTTT
J: TRBJ2-1; D: TRBD1; length: 11; size: NA; V: TRBV29-1; CDR3: CSVDRGNEQFF; DNA: TGCAGCGTAGACAGGGGCAATGAGCAGTTCTTC
J: TRBJ2-7; D: TRBD2; length: 15; size: NA; V: TRBV7-9; CDR3: CASSLHSGSSYEQYF; DNA: TGTGCCAGCAGCTTACATAGCGGGAGCTCCTACGAGCAGTACTTC
J: TRBJ1-2; D: NA; length: 13; size: NA; V: TRBV28; CDR3: CASTSEARYGYTF; DNA: TGTGCCAGCACCTCCGAGGCTCGTTATGGCTACACCTTC
J: TRBJ2-7; D: NA; length: 14; size: NA; V: TRBV6-4; CDR3: CASSPEGASYEQYF; DNA: TGTGCCAGCAGTCCGGAGGGGGCCAGCTACGAGCAGTACTTC
J: TRBJ1-1; D: NA; length: 12; size: NA; V: TRBV30; CDR3: CAWSFGYTEAFF; DNA: TGTGCCTGGAGTTTCGGGTACACTGAAGCTTTCTTT
J: TRBJ2-5; D: NA; length: 14; size: NA; V: TRBV2; CDR3: CASSALSSTGTQYF; DNA: TGTGCCAGCAGTGCCCTTTCTAGCACTGGGACCCAGTACTTC
J: TRBJ1-2; D: NA; length: 12; size: NA; V: TRBV14; CDR3: CASSQTGYGYTF; DNA: TGTGCCAGCAGCCAAACAGGCTATGGCTACACCTTC
J: TRBJ1-2; D: TRBD1; length: 16; size: NA; V: TRBV5-4; CDR3: CASSLRQGASNYGYTF; DNA: TGTGCCAGCAGCTTGCGGCAGGGGGCCAGTAACTATGGCTACACCTTC
J: TRBJ2-5; D: NA; length: 13; size: NA; V: TRBV5-1; CDR3: CASTITGLETQYF; DNA: TGCGCCAGCACAATTACAGGGCTGGAGACCCAGTACTTC
J: TRBJ1-5; D: NA; length: 14; size: NA; V: TRBV6-5; CDR3: CASSYRGKDQPQHF; DNA: TGTGCCAGCAGTTACAGGGGGAAGGATCAGCCCCAGCATTTT
J: TRBJ2-7; D: TRBD2; length: 15; size: NA; V: TRBV6-1; CDR3: CASSDHLGGVGEQYF; DNA: TGTGCCAGCAGTGATCACCTCGGGGGGGTCGGGGAGCAGTACTTC
J: TRBJ2-5; D: TRBD1; length: 15; size: NA; V: TRBV7-3; CDR3: CASSLGDREEETQYF; DNA: TGTGCCAGCAGCTTAGGGGACAGGGAGGAAGAGACCCAGTACTTC
J: TRBJ1-1; D: NA; length: 15; size: NA; V: TRBV18; CDR3: CASSPNGIRNTEAFF; DNA: TGTGCCAGCTCACCAAACGGTATCCGGAACACTGAAGCTTTCTTT
J: TRBJ1-5; D: NA; length: 17; size: NA; V: TRBV7-9; CDR3: CASSSTRGGGDNQPQHF; DNA: TGTGCCAGCAGCTCGACAAGGGGAGGAGGTGACAATCAGCCCCAGCATTTT
J: TRBJ1-2; D: NA; length: 14; size: few; V: TRBV5-1; CDR3: CASSLEAAGDGYTF; DNA: TGCGCCAGCAGCTTGGAAGCCGCCGGGGATGGCTACACCTTC
J: TRBJ2-2; D: NA; length: 16; size: NA; V: TRBV24-1; CDR3: CATSDLKGKNTGELFF; DNA: TGTGCCACCAGTGATTTAAAGGGGAAGAACACCGGGGAGCTGTTTTTT
J: TRBJ2-2; D: NA; length: 15; size: few; V: TRBV6-5; CDR3: CASTRGTENTGELFF; DNA: TGTGCCAGCACCCGAGGGACTGAGAACACCGGGGAGCTGTTTTTT
J: TRBJ1-2; D: NA; length: 13; size: NA; V: TRBV28; CDR3: CAARLGGGYGYTF; DNA: TGTGCAGCGCGCCTCGGGGGGGGCTATGGCTACACCTTC
J: TRBJ2-7; D: NA; length: 13; size: NA; V: TRBV7-9; CDR3: CASSYPGHPEQYF; DNA: TGTGCCAGCAGCTACCCGGGACATCCGGAGCAGTACTTC
J: TRBJ1-1; D: TRBD1; length: 17; size: NA; V: TRBV19; CDR3: CASSIRGTGWGNTEAFF; DNA: TGTGCCAGTAGTATTCGGGGGACAGGGTGGGGGAACACTGAAGCTTTCTTT
J: TRBJ2-5; D: TRBD1; length: 14; size: NA; V: TRBV7-9; CDR3: CASSLYRGGETQYF; DNA: TGTGCCAGCAGCTTGTACAGGGGCGGAGAGACCCAGTACTTC
J: TRBJ2-7; D: NA; length: 15; size: NA; V: TRBV21-1; CDR3: CASRRRERELYEQYF; DNA: TGTGCCAGCAGACGGAGGGAGCGGGAGCTATACGAGCAGTACTTC
J: TRBJ2-7; D: TRBD2; length: 18; size: NA; V: TRBV27; CDR3: CASSLSGLAGGSSYEQYF; DNA: TGTGCCAGCAGTTTGTCGGGACTAGCGGGGGGGTCCTCCTACGAGCAGTACTTC
J: TRBJ2-1; D: TRBD2; length: 15; size: NA; V: TRBV6-5; CDR3: CASSYSSGRDHEQFF; DNA: TGTGCCAGCAGTTATTCTAGCGGGAGGGACCATGAGCAGTTCTTC
J: TRBJ2-2; D: TRBD2; length: 16; size: NA; V: TRBV7-2; CDR3: CASSLSPSGRPGELFF; DNA: TGTGCCAGCAGCTTATCCCCTAGCGGGAGGCCCGGGGAGCTGTTTTTT
J: TRBJ2-2; D: TRBD1; length: 15; size: NA; V: TRBV18; CDR3: CASSRGQIATGELFF; DNA: TGTGCCAGCTCACGGGGACAGATTGCAACCGGGGAGCTGTTTTTT
J: TRBJ1-4; D: NA; length: 15; size: NA; V: TRBV19; CDR3: CASSISSLTNEKLFF; DNA: TGTGCCAGTAGTATCTCGTCCCTAACTAATGAAAAACTGTTTTTT
J: TRBJ2-3; D: TRBD1; length: 15; size: many; V: TRBV6-5; CDR3: CASTSGQSYTDTQYF; DNA: TGTGCCAGCACTTCGGGACAGTCCTACACAGATACGCAGTATTTT
J: TRBJ2-3; D: TRBD1; length: 16; size: once; V: TRBV28; CDR3: CASSSPGTDSTDTQYF; DNA: TGTGCCAGCAGTTCCCCCGGGACAGACAGCACAGATACGCAGTATTTT
J: TRBJ1-5; D: NA; length: 15; size: NA; V: TRBV19; CDR3: CASSPRGEGNQPQHF; DNA: TGTGCCAGTAGTCCCCGGGGGGAGGGCAATCAGCCCCAGCATTTT
J: TRBJ1-2; D: NA; length: 15; size: NA; V: TRBV19; CDR3: CASSFQVQDIYGYTF; DNA: TGTGCCAGCAGTTTCCAAGTACAGGACATCTATGGCTACACCTTC
J: TRBJ2-1; D: TRBD2; length: 17; size: few; V: TRBV10-2; CDR3: CASSAGRAGATNNEQFF; DNA: TGCGCCAGCAGTGCGGGAAGAGCGGGGGCCACCAACAATGAGCAGTTCTTC
J: TRBJ2-1; D: TRBD2; length: 15; size: few; V: TRBV6-2/TRBV6-3; CDR3: CASSFLGLVSGEQFF; DNA: TGTGCCAGCAGTTTCCTAGGACTAGTTTCGGGTGAGCAGTTCTTC
J: TRBJ1-4; D: NA; length: 15; size: NA; V: TRBV28; CDR3: CASSLMGHWGEKLFF; DNA: TGTGCCAGCAGTTTAATGGGACATTGGGGTGAAAAACTGTTTTTT
J: TRBJ2-7; D: TRBD2; length: 14; size: NA; V: TRBV30; CDR3: CAWSMGLEVSEQYF; DNA: TGTGCCTGGAGTATGGGACTAGAGGTGAGCGAGCAGTACTTC
J: TRBJ1-2; D: TRBD1; length: 16; size: few; V: TRBV6-2/TRBV6-3; CDR3: CASSYGQGGSNYGYTF; DNA: TGTGCCAGCAGTTACGGACAGGGAGGCTCGAACTATGGCTACACCTTC
J: TRBJ2-7; D: TRBD1; length: 14; size: NA; V: TRBV7-8; CDR3: CASSPGTGAGEQYF; DNA: TGTGCCAGCAGCCCCGGGACAGGGGCCGGCGAGCAGTACTTC
J: TRBJ2-7; D: NA; length: 12; size: NA; V: TRBV4-1; CDR3: CASSQGSGEQYF; DNA: TGCGCCAGCAGCCAAGGGTCGGGGGAGCAGTACTTC
J: TRBJ1-5; D: TRBD1; length: 14; size: NA; V: TRBV7-2; CDR3: CASSFGQGNQPQHF; DNA: TGTGCCAGCAGCTTTGGACAGGGAAATCAGCCCCAGCATTTT
J: TRBJ1-3; D: TRBD1; length: 17; size: once; V: TRBV27; CDR3: CASSPGQGLSSGNTIYF; DNA: TGTGCCAGCAGTCCCGGACAGGGCCTGAGCTCTGGAAACACCATATATTTT